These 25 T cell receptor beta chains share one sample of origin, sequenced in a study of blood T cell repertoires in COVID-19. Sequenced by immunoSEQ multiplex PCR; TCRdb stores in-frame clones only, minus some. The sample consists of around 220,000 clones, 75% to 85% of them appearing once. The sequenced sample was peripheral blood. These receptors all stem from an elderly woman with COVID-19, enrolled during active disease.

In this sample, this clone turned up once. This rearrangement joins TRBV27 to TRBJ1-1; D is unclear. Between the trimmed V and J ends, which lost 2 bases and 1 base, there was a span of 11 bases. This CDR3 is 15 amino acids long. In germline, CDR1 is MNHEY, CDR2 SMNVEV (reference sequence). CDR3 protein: CASSLGGQPNTEAFF. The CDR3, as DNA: TGTGCCAGCAGTTTAGGCGGCCAGCCGAACACTGAAGCTTTCTTT.

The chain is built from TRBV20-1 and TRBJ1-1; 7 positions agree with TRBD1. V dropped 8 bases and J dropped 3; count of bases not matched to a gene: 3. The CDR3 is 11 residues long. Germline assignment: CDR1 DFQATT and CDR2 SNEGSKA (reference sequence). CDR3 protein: CSPGGDTEAFF. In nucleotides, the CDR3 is TGCAGTCCAGGGGGTGACACTGAAGCTTTCTTT.

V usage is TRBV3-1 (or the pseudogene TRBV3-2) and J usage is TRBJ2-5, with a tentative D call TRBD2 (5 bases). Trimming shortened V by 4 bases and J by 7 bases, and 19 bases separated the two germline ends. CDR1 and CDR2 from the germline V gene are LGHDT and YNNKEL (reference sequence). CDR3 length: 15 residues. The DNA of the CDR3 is TGTGCCAGCAGCCCCGGAGGTGGCGGCCGGGGGACCCAGTACTTC. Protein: CASSPGGGGRGTQYF.

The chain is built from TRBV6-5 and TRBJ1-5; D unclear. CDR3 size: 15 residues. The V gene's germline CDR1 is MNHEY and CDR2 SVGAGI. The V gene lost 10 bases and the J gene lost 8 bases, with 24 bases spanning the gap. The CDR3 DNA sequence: TGTGCCACCTATATCCGGGGTCCCTCTAAGAAGCCCCAGCATTTT. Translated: CATYIRGPSKKPQHF.

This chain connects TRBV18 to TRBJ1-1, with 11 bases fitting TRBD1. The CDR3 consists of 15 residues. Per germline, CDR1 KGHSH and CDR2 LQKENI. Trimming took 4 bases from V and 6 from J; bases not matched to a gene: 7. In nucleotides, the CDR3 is TGTGCCAGCTCACTAGGACAGGGGGCGGTGGCTGAAGCTTTCTTT. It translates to CASSLGQGAVAEAFF.

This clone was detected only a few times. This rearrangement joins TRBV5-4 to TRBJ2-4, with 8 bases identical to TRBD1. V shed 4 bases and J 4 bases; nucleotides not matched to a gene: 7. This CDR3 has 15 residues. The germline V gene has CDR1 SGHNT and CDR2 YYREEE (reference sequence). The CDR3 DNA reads TGTGCCAGCAGCCGTTCAGGGACAGGTAAAAACATTCAGTACTTC. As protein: CASSRSGTGKNIQYF.

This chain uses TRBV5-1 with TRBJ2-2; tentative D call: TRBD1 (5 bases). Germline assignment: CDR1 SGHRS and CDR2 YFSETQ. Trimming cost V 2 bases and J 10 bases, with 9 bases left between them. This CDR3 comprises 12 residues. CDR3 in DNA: TGCGCCAGCAGCTTTGACAGCATGGAGCTGTTTTTT. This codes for CASSFDSMELFF.

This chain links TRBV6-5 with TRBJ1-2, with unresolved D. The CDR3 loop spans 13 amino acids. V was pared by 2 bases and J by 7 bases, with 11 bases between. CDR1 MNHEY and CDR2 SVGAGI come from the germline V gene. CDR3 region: CASSYQHGAGYTF. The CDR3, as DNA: TGTGCCAGCAGTTACCAACACGGAGCTGGCTACACCTTC.

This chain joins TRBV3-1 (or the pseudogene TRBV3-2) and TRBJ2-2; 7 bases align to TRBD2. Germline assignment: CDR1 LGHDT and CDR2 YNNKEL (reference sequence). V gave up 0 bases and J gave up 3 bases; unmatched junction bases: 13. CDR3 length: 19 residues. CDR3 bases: TGTGCCAGCAGCCAAGAATCGGCGGGAGTCTTCAAGGACACCGGGGAGCTGTTTTTT. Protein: CASSQESAGVFKDTGELFF.

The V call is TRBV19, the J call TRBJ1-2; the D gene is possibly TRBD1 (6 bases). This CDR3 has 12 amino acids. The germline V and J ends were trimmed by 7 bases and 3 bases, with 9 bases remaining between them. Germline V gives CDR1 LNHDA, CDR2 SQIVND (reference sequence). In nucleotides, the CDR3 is TGTGCCAGTACAGGGGCGTACTATGGCTACACCTTC. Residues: CASTGAYYGYTF.

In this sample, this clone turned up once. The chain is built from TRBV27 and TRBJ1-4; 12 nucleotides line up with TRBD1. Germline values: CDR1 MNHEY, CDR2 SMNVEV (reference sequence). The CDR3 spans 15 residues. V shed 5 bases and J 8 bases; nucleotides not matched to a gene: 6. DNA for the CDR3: TGTGCCAGCAGTGATTTCGGGACAGGGGGCGAAAAACTGTTTTTT. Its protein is CASSDFGTGGEKLFF.

The CDR3 sequence is CASSYALITGELFF. CDR3 DNA: TGTGCCAGCAGTTACGCACTGATCACCGGGGAGCTGTTTTTT. The chain employs TRBV6-5 and TRBJ2-2; D call uncertain. V lost 2 bases, J lost 4 bases, and 8 bases lay in between. The germline V gene encodes CDR1 MNHEY and CDR2 SVGAGI. This CDR3 contains 14 residues.

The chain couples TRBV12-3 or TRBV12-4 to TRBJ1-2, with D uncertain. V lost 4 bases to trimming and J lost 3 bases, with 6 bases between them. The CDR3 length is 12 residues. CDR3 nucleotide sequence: TGTGCCAGCAGTTCGGGGTACTATGGCTACACCTTC. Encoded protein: CASSSGYYGYTF.

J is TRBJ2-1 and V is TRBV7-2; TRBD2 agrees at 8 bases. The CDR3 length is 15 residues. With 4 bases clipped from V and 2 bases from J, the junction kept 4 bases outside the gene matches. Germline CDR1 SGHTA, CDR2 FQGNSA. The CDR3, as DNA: TGTGCCAGCAGCTCCTTTAGCGGGGCCTACAATGAGCAGTTCTTC. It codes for CASSSFSGAYNEQFF. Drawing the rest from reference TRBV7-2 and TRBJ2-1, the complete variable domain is GAGVSQSPSNKVTEKGKDVELRCDPISGHTALYWYRQSLGQGLEFLIYFQGNSAPDKSGLPSDRFSAERTGGSVSTLTIQRTQQEDSAVYLCASSSFSGAYNEQFFGPGTRLTVL.

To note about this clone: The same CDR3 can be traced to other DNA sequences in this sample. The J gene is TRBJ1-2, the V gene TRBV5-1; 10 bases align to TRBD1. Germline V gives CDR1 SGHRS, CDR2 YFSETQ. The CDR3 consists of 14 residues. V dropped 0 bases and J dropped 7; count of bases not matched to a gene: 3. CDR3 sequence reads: CASSLGQGAGGYTF. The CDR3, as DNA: TGCGCCAGCAGCTTGGGACAGGGGGCTGGTGGCTACACCTTC.

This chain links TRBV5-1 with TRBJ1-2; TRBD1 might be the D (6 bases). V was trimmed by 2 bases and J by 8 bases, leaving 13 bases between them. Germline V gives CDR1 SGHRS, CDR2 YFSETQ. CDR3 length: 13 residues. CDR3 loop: CASSLQGERGYTF. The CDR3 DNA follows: TGCGCCAGCAGCTTACAGGGTGAGCGCGGCTACACCTTC.

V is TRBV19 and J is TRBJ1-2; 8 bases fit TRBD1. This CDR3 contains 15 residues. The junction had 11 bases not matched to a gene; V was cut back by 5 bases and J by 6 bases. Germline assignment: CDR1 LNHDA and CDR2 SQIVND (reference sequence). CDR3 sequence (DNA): TGTGCCAGTAGTCTCCCCTCCGGGACAGGCCATGGCTACACCTTC. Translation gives CASSLPSGTGHGYTF.

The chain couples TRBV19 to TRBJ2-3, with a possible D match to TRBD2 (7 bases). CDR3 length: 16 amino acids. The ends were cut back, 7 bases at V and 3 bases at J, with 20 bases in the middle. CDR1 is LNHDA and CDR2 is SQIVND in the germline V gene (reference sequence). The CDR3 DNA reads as TGTGCCAGTACACCGCGGGGGCAGGGTCGAACAGATACGCAGTATTTT. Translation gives CASTPRGQGRTDTQYF.

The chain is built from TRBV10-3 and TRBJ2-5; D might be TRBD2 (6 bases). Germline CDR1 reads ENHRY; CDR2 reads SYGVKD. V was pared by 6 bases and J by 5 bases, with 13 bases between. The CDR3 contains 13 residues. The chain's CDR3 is CAIRNVLAETQYF. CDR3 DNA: TGTGCCATCAGGAACGTCCTAGCGGAGACCCAGTACTTC.

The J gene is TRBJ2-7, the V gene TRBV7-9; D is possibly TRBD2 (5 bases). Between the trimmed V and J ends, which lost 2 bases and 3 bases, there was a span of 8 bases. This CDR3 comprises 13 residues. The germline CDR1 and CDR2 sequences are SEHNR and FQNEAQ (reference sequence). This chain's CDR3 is CASSLLGGYEQYF. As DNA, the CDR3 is TGTGCCAGCAGCTTACTAGGAGGCTACGAGCAGTACTTC.

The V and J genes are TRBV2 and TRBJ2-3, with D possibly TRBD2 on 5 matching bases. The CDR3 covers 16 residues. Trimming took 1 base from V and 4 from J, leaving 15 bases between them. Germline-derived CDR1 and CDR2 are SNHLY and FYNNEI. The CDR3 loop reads CASSEGRGSAADTQYF. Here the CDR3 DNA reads TGTGCCAGCAGTGAAGGTCGCGGTAGCGCCGCAGATACGCAGTATTTT.

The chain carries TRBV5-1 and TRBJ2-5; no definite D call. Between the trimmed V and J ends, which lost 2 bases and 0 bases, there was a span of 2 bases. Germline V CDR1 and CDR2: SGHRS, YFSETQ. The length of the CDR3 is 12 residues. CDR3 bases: TGCGCCAGCAGCTTCGACCAAGAGACCCAGTACTTC. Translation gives CASSFDQETQYF.

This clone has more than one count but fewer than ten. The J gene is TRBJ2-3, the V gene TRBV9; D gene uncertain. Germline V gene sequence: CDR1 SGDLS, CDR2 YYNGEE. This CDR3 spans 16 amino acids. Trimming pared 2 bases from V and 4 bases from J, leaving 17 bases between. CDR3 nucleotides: TGTGCCAGCAGCGTGAGCTACACCGTAGGAGCAGATACGCAGTATTTT. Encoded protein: CASSVSYTVGADTQYF.

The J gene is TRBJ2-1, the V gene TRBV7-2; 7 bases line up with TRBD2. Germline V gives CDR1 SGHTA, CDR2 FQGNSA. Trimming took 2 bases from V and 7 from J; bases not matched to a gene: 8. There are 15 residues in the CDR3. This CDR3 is CASSLYAGVGNEQFF. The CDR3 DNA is TGTGCCAGCAGCTTATACGCGGGAGTGGGGAATGAGCAGTTCTTC.

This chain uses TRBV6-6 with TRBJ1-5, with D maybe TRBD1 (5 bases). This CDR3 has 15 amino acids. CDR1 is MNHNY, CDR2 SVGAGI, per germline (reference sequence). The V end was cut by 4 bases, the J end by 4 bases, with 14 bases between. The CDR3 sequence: CASSSSHKGNQPQHF. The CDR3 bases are TGTGCCAGCAGTTCGTCCCATAAGGGGAATCAGCCCCAGCATTTT.